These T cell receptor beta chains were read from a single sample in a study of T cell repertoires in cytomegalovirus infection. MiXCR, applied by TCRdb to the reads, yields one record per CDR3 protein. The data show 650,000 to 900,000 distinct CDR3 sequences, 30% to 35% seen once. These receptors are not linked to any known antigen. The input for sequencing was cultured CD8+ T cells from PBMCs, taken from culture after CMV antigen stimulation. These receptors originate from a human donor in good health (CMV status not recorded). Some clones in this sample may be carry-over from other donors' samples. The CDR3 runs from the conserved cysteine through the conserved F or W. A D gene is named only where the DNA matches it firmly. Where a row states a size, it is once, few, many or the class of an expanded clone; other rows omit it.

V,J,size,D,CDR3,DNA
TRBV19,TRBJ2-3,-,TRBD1,CASRDRDADTQYF,TGTGCCAGTAGGGACAGGGACGCAGATACGCAGTATTTT
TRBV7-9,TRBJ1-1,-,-,CASSPQGPQANTEAFF,TGTGCCAGCAGCCCGCAGGGCCCTCAGGCCAACACTGAAGCTTTCTTT
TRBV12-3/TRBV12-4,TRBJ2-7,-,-,CASSLSHSYEQYF,TGTGCCAGCAGTTTAAGTCACAGCTACGAGCAGTACTTC
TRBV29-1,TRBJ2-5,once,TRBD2,CSVEGRRGETQYF,TGCAGCGTTGAAGGGAGGCGGGGGGAGACCCAGTACTTC
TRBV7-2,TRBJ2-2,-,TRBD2,CVSTSSGTSRTGELFF,TGTGTCAGCACCTCCTCCGGGACTAGTAGAACCGGGGAGCTGTTTTTT
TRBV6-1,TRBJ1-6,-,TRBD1,CASRAGQVLRVSLHF,TGTGCCAGCAGAGCCGGACAGGTTCTACGGGTGTCCCTCCACTTT
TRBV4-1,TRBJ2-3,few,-,CASSQELALHTDTQYF,TGCGCCAGCAGCCAAGAGCTAGCGCTACATACAGATACGCAGTATTTT
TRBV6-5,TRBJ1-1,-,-,CASSYLNRNTEAFF,TGTGCCAGCAGTTACCTGAACAGGAACACTGAAGCTTTCTTT
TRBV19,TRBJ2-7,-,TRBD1,CTSSTGQGRSYEQYF,TGTACCAGTAGTACAGGACAGGGGCGCTCCTACGAGCAGTACTTC
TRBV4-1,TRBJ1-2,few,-,CASSQGRGTVYGYTF,TGCGCCAGCAGCCAAGGAAGGGGGACGGTCTATGGCTACACCTTC
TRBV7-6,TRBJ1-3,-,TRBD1,CATQLSPGDREKGNTIYF,TGTGCCACCCAGCTTTCGCCGGGTGACAGGGAGAAAGGAAACACCATATATTTT
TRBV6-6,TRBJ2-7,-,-,CASTGQYEQYF,TGTGCCAGCACCGGACAGTACGAGCAGTACTTC
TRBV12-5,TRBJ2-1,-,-,CASGLDREEQFF,TGTGCTAGTGGTTTGGACCGGGAGGAGCAGTTCTTC
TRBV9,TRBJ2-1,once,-,CASSVDGESYNEQFF,TGTGCCAGCAGCGTAGATGGGGAGTCCTACAATGAGCAGTTCTTC
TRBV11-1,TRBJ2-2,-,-,CASSHLTGELFF,TGTGCCAGCAGCCACCTCACCGGGGAGCTGTTTTTT
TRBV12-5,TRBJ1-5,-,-,CASGPERSNQPQHF,TGTGCTAGTGGTCCAGAGCGTAGCAATCAGCCCCAGCATTTT
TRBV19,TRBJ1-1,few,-,CASSIVGVNTEAFF,TGTGCCAGTAGTATAGTGGGGGTGAACACTGAAGCTTTCTTT
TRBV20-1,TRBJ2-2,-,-,CSARDYQGINTGELFF,TGCAGTGCTAGAGATTACCAGGGGATAAACACCGGGGAGCTGTTTTTT
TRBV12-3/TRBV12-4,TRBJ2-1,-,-,CASRSGYEQFF,TGTGCCAGCAGGTCCGGGTATGAGCAGTTCTTC
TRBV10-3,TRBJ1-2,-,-,CAISDLGQYNYGYTF,TGTGCCATCAGTGATTTGGGGCAGTATAACTATGGCTACACCTTC
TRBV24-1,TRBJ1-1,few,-,CATRTLDFLRDTEAFF,TGTGCCACCAGAACCCTGGACTTCCTCAGGGACACTGAAGCTTTCTTT
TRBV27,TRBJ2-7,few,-,CASRWGYEQYF,TGTGCCAGCAGGTGGGGTTACGAGCAGTACTTC
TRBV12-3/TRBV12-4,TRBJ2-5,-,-,CASSSWGEYQETQYF,TGTGCCAGCAGTTCCTGGGGAGAGTACCAAGAGACCCAGTACTTC
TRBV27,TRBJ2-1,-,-,CASGPPPTYNEQFF,TGTGCCAGCGGGCCCCCCCCCACGTACAATGAGCAGTTCTTC
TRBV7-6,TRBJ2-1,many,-,CASSPTPLRDNEQFF,TGTGCCAGCTCACCGACCCCGCTGCGCGACAATGAGCAGTTCTTC
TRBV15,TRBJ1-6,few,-,CATSSGRGSGSPLHF,TGTGCCACCAGCAGCGGGAGGGGGTCAGGCTCACCCCTCCACTTT
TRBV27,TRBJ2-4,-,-,CASSAGQLIKNIQYF,TGTGCCAGCAGTGCCGGACAGCTGATAAAAAACATTCAGTACTTC
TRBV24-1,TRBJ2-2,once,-,CATGDFFTGELFF,TGTGCCACCGGTGACTTCTTCACCGGGGAGCTGTTTTTT